This TCR beta chain stems from a study of T cells after posttransplantation cyclophosphamide. General study findings and limits: TRB overlap between skin or GI tissue T cells and blood was limited. Recipient CMV seropositivity and CMV reactivation strongly tracked TRB clonality. Later blood repertoires were often dominated by clones from the donor CD8+ memory compartment.

This clone was detected only once. Its antigen remains unidentified. Generated by immunoSEQ multiplex PCR, the TCRdb table keeps only in-frame clones and is missing some. This sample has about 53,000 clones; about 86% occur once, and the top ten carry about 2.7%. The sample was PBMCs. This TCR was recovered from a man aged 25-45 years with a blood cancer, CMV-positive, and with a related stem cell donor.

Here the CDR3 DNA reads TGTGCCAGCTCACCAAATAAAGCTAACACTGAAGCTTTCTTT. This translates into CASSPNKANTEAFF. This chain links TRBV18 with TRBJ1-1, with D hard to call. Germline CDR1 is KGHSH and CDR2 is LQKENI. This CDR3 is built from 14 residues. The V and J ends lost 2 bases and 2 bases respectively, with 9 bases between them. The whole variable domain, remainder taken from reference TRBV18 and TRBJ1-1, is NAGVMQNPRHLVRRRGQEARLRCSPMKGHSHVYWYRQLPEEGLKFMVYLQKENIIDESGMPKERFSAEFPKEGPSILRIQQVVRGDSAAYFCASSPNKANTEAFFGQGTRLTVV.